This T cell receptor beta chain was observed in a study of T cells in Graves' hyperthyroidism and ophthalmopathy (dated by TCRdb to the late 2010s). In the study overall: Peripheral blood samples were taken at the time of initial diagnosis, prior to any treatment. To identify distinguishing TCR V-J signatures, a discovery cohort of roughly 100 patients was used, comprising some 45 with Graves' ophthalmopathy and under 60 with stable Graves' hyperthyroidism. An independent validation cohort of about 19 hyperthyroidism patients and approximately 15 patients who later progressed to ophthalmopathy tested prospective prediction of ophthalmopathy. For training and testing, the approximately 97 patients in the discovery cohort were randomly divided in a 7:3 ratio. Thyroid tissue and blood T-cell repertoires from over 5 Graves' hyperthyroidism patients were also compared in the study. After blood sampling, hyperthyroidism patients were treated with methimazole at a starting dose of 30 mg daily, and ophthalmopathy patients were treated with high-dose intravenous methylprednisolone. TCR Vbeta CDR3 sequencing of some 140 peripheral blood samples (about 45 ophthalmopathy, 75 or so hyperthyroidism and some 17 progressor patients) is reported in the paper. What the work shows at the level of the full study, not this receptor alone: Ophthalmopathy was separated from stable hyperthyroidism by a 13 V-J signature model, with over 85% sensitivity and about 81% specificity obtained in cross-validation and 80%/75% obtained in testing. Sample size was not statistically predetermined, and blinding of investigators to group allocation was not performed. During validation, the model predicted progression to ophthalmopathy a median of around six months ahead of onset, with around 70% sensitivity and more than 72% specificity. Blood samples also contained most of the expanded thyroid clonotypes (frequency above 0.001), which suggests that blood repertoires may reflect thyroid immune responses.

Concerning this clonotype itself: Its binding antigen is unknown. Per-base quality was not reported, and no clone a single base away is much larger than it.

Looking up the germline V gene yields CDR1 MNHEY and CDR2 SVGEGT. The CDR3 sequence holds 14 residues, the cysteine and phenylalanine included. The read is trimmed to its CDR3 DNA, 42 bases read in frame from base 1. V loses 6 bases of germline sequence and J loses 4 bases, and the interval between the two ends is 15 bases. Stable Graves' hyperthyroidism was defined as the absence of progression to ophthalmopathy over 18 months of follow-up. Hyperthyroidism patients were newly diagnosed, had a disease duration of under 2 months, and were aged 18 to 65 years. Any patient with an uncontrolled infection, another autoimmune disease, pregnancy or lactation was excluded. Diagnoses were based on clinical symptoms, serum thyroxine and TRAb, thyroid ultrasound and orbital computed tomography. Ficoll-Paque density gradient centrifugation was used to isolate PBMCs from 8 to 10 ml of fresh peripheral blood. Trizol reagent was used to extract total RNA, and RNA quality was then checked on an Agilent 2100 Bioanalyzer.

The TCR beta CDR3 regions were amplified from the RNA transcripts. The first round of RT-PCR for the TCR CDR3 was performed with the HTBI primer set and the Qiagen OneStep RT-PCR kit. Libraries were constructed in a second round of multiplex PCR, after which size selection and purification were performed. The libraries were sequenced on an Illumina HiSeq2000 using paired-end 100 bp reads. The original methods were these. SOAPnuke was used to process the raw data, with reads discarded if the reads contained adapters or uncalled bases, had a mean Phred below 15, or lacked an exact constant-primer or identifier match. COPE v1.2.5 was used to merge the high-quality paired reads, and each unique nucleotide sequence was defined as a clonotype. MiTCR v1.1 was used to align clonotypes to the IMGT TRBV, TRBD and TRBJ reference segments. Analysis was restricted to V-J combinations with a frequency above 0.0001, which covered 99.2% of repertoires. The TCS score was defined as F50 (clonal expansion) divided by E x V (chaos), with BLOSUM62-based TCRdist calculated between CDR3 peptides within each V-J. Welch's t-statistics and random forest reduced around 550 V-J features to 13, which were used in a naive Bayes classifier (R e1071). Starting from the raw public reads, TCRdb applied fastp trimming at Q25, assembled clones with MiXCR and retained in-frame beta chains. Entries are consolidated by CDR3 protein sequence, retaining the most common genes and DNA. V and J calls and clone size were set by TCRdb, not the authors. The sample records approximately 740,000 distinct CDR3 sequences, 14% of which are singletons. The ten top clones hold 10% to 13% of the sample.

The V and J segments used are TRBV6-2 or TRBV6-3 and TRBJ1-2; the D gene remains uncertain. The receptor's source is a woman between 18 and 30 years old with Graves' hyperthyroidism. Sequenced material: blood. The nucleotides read TGTGCCAGCAGCCCTCAATTTCCAGGCTATGGCTACACCTTC. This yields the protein CASSPQFPGYGYTF.